This TCR beta chain stems from a study of CD8 T cells in ankylosing spondylitis. Study conclusions and caveats: Some of these motif variants have turned up before, in reports on reactive arthritis synovial fluid and blood. In ankylosing spondylitis blood, a motif of fewer than 10 highly homologous TCR beta variants appeared characteristic.

TCRdb processed the 5' RACE reads anew with MiXCR; each CDR3 protein has one entry. The data show about 540,000 distinct CDR3 sequences, roughly 13% seen once. A remark on this clonotype: The antigen remains unidentified.

V was cut by 5 bases and J by 5 bases, with 9 bases left in between. The CDR3 runs to 12 residues. Germline-derived CDR1 and CDR2 are SGHTA and FQGNSA. The sequenced sample was blood, either unsorted or a sorted T cell fraction (not recorded which). The V call is TRBV7-2, the J call TRBJ2-5; D is unresolved. The sequence came from a male donor with ankylosing spondylitis. Here the CDR3 reads CASSETRETQYF. The DNA of the CDR3 is TGTGCCAGCAGCGAGACTCGCGAGACCCAGTACTTC.